Following are 25 T cell receptor beta chains from one sample sequenced in a study of identical twins. TCRdb called the 5' RACE reads again in MiXCR, with one record for every CDR3 protein. Counted here are some 97,000 distinct CDR3 sequences, 5.9% occurring once; the ten biggest clones make up about an eighth. The sequencing input was memory T cells sorted from blood. These receptors all come from a woman in her forties or fifties in good health.

The rearrangement joins TRBV7-8 to TRBJ2-1; TRBD2 matches 16 bases. Per the germline V gene, CDR1 is SGHVS and CDR2 is FQNEAQ. The CDR3 spans 20 residues. The ends lost 6 bases at V and 10 bases at J; junction bases unmatched: 21. The CDR3: CASRAIAGTSGRASQREQFF. CDR3 DNA sequence: TGTGCCAGCAGAGCAATCGCCGGGACTAGCGGGAGGGCCAGTCAACGGGAGCAGTTCTTC.

This clonotype showed up many times. The chain uses TRBV12-3 or TRBV12-4 and TRBJ2-7, with D possibly being TRBD1 (6 bases). The V and J ends lost 5 bases and 6 bases respectively, with 14 bases between them. CDR3 length: 13 residues. The CDR3 is CASSTARGTEQYV. The CDR3 nucleotides are TGTGCCAGCAGTACTGCTAGGGGGACCGAGCAGTACGTC.

In its sample, this clonotype was seen many times. The chain recombines TRBV27 with TRBJ2-1, with TRBD2 matching over 8 bases. Trimming at V came to 3 bases and at J to 4 bases, leaving 8 bases not matched to a gene. Germline V gene data show CDR1 as MNHEY and CDR2 as SMNVEV (reference sequence). This CDR3 contains 16 residues. This chain's CDR3 is CASSFIGRAKYNEQFF. As DNA, the CDR3 is TGTGCCAGCAGTTTCATCGGGAGGGCTAAATACAATGAGCAGTTCTTC.

Many counts were recorded for this clonotype. The V gene is TRBV11-3, the J gene TRBJ2-2; D ambiguous. The germline V gene has CDR1 SGHNT and CDR2 YENEEA. This CDR3 is built from 13 residues. V dropped 8 bases and J dropped 4 bases, with 11 bases sitting between them. The CDR3: CASRLTPTGELFF. DNA for the CDR3: TGTGCCAGCCGACTTACACCCACCGGGGAGCTGTTTTTT.

This clonotype was recorded at least ten times. V is TRBV27 and J is TRBJ2-2, with 8 bases that match TRBD1. After removal of 4 bases from V and 5 bases from J, the junction contained 6 bases not matched to a gene. Germline CDR1 and CDR2: MNHEY and SMNVEV (reference sequence). The CDR3 sequence is 15 residues long. The CDR3: CASSYQGAFTGELFF. CDR3 bases: TGTGCCAGCAGTTATCAGGGGGCGTTTACCGGGGAGCTGTTTTTT.

This clonotype was detected many times. The chain combines TRBV20-1 with TRBJ2-3, with 16 bases matching TRBD2. The CDR3 runs to 15 residues. CDR1 DFQATT and CDR2 SNEGSKA come from the germline V gene (reference sequence). V lost 6 bases to trimming and J lost 4 bases; unmatched junction nucleotides: 4. CDR3 protein: CSAQGLAGGPDTQYF. In DNA, the CDR3 is TGCAGTGCCCAGGGACTAGCGGGAGGGCCAGATACGCAGTATTTT.

The table lists this clonotype with many counts. The chain is built from TRBV20-1 and TRBJ1-5; D ambiguous. Germline V gene sequence: CDR1 DFQATT, CDR2 SNEGSKA (reference sequence). V was clipped by 0 bases and J by 3 bases, with 9 bases between them. The CDR3 totals 14 residues. DNA for the CDR3: TGCAGTGCTAGAGACCTACAGTTCAATCAGCCCCAGCATTTT. Translating gives CSARDLQFNQPQHF.

A note on this clonotype: Given a much more abundant clone one base away, this may be a read error. The chain carries TRBV4-1 and TRBJ2-7; a weak D match, TRBD2 (5 bases). CDR3 size: 13 residues. Germline V CDR1 and CDR2: MGHRA, YSYEKL. CDR3 amino acids: CASSQYEGYEKYF. The CDR3 region has the DNA TGCGCCAGCAGCCAATATGAGGGCTACGAGAAGTACTTC.

This clonotype was seen repeatedly, ten times or more. The chain uses TRBV5-4 and TRBJ2-3; possibly TRBD1 or TRBD2 for D (5 bases each). Germline V gene data show CDR1 as SGHNT and CDR2 as YYREEE (reference sequence). The CDR3 is 16 amino acids. Trimming left V 0 bases short and J 3 bases short, with 14 bases between. The CDR3 protein is CASSLDPGRPTDTQYF. CDR3 coding DNA: TGTGCCAGCAGCTTGGACCCGGGACGGCCTACAGATACGCAGTATTTT.

This clonotype was detected many times. The chain uses TRBV5-1 and TRBJ2-1; no firm D call. CDR1 is SGHRS, CDR2 YFSETQ, per germline. This CDR3 contains 13 residues. Trimming pared 0 bases from V and 6 bases from J, leaving 7 bases between. CDR3 coding DNA: TGCGCCAGCAGCTTGGTACCGGCCAATGAGCAGTTCTTC. Translated: CASSLVPANEQFF.

In its sample, this clonotype was seen many times. V is TRBV3-1 and J is TRBJ2-5; maybe TRBD2 (6 bases). Between the trimmed V and J ends, which lost 6 bases and 5 bases, there was a span of 22 bases. The CDR3 length is 16 residues. CDR1 is LGHDT and CDR2 is YNNKEL in the germline V gene (reference sequence). In DNA, the CDR3 is TGTGCCAGCAGGAGGGCTAGCGCTAACACTGCTGAGACCCAGTACTTC. It codes for CASRRASANTAETQYF.

The gene calls are TRBV5-4 and TRBJ2-1; the D gene is possibly TRBD2 (6 bases). CDR3 length equals 15 residues. Germline CDR1 SGHNT, CDR2 YYREEE (reference sequence). With 3 bases removed from V and 5 bases from J, the gap between germline ends came to 15 bases. As DNA, the CDR3 is TGTGCCAGCAGCTCTAGGCTAGCGTTGAACAATGAGCAGTTCTTC. It is translated as CASSSRLALNNEQFF. The variable domain in full, with the rest retrieved from reference TRBV5-4 and TRBJ2-1, is ETGVTQSPTHLIKTRGQQVTLRCSSQSGHNTVSWYQQALGQGPQFIFQYYREEENGRGNFPPRFSGLQFPNYSSELNVNALELDDSALYLCASSSRLALNNEQFFGPGTRLTVL.

This clonotype was seen ten or more times. The chain combines TRBV3-1 with TRBJ1-6, with TRBD1 as a possible D gene (6 bases). The CDR3 loop spans 14 amino acids. V lost 8 bases and J lost 9, with 17 bases in between. From germline, CDR1 is LGHDT and CDR2 YNNKEL (reference sequence). The CDR3: CASRMSRGGSPLHF. DNA for the CDR3: TGTGCCAGCCGGATGTCCAGGGGAGGTTCACCCCTCCACTTT.

This CDR3 reads CATGEASNQPQHF. The CDR3 DNA reads as TGTGCCACCGGGGAGGCTAGCAATCAGCCCCAGCATTTT. This chain uses TRBV15 with TRBJ1-5; no clear D gene. The length of the CDR3 is 13 residues. The germline V gene has CDR1 LNHNV and CDR2 YYDKDF (reference sequence). Trimming took off 8 bases at V and 0 bases at J, with 8 bases between the two ends.

This clonotype was counted many times. This chain connects TRBV28 to TRBJ2-1; TRBD2 agrees at 7 bases. Per germline, CDR1 MDHEN and CDR2 SYDVKM. V lost 8 bases and J lost 8; bases outside the gene matches: 3. The CDR3 sequence is 11 residues long. The CDR3 sequence is CASRLADEQFF. The CDR3 DNA sequence: TGTGCCAGCCGACTAGCCGATGAGCAGTTCTTC.

This clonotype occurred many times. The chain uses TRBV12-3 or TRBV12-4 and TRBJ2-1; possibly TRBD2 for D (5 bases). The CDR3 is made up of 13 amino acids. The V end was cut by 7 bases, the J end by 1 base, with 8 bases between. DNA for the CDR3: TGTGCCAGCACCAGCGGATCCTACAATGAGCAGTTCTTC. Translated, it gives CASTSGSYNEQFF.

This clonotype appeared many times. This rearrangement joins TRBV15 to TRBJ2-4; D is undetermined. This CDR3 has 14 residues. V gave up 7 bases and J gave up 3 bases, with 13 bases separating them. Germline CDR1 reads LNHNV; CDR2 reads YYDKDF (reference sequence). Here the CDR3 reads CATKAGSFKNIQYF. CDR3 nucleotides: TGTGCCACCAAGGCAGGTTCCTTCAAAAACATTCAGTACTTC.

This clonotype has ten or more counts. The chain uses TRBV7-9 and TRBJ2-1; the match to TRBD2 covers 10 bases. The CDR3 runs to 14 residues. Germline values: CDR1 SEHNR, CDR2 FQNEAQ (reference sequence). The V and J ends lost 2 bases and 7 bases, in that order; junction bases with no gene match: 2. CDR3 DNA: TGTGCCAGCAGCTTACCAGCGGGAGGGAATGAGCAGTTCTTC. Protein: CASSLPAGGNEQFF.

CDR3 protein: CAAAGLIQYEQYF. DNA of the CDR3: TGTGCCGCAGCAGGATTAATCCAATACGAGCAGTACTTC. The chain joins TRBV10-3 to TRBJ2-7; no definite D call. The germline gives CDR1 ENHRY, CDR2 SYGVKD. The CDR3 totals 13 residues. The V end lost 11 bases, the J end lost 4 bases, and 18 bases lay between the germline ends.

In this sample, this clonotype turned up many times. The rearrangement uses TRBV19 and TRBJ1-6; 8 bases fit TRBD1. J gave up 0 bases and V 6 bases, and 10 bases lay outside the gene matches. Germline assignment: CDR1 LNHDA and CDR2 SQIVND (reference sequence). The CDR3 loop spans 18 amino acids. This CDR3 is CASRFRGDRSSYNSPLHF. Here the CDR3 DNA reads TGTGCCAGTAGATTCCGCGGGGACAGGAGCTCCTATAATTCACCCCTCCACTTT.

This clonotype was seen ten or more times. CDR3 in amino acids: CSLSGPAGTQYF. CDR3 coding DNA: TGCAGCCTCTCGGGGCCGGCGGGGACCCAGTACTTC. The chain combines TRBV29-1 with TRBJ2-5, with D possibly called TRBD1 or TRBD2 (5 bases each). Trimming removed 8 bases from V and 7 bases from J, with 17 bases in between. CDR1 SQVTM and CDR2 ANQGSEA come from the germline V gene. The CDR3 is 12 residues long.

This clonotype was seen ten or more times. CDR3 sequence (DNA): TGTGCCAGCAGACAGACAGGACCGAGCAATCAGCCCCAGCATTTT. Translated, it gives CASRQTGPSNQPQHF. The chain is built from TRBV12-3 or TRBV12-4 and TRBJ1-5; tentative D call: TRBD1 (6 bases). Trimming stripped 6 bases from V and 1 base from J, with 13 bases between. The CDR3 runs 15 residues.

This clonotype has at least ten counts. The genes are TRBV20-1 and TRBJ2-1; 7 nucleotides align to TRBD2. The V gene's germline CDR1 is DFQATT and CDR2 SNEGSKA (reference sequence). V lost 4 bases and J lost 8; bases outside the gene matches: 17. The CDR3 has 16 residues. The chain's CDR3 is CSATNPGRQNSDEQFF. The CDR3 DNA reads as TGCAGTGCTACTAACCCCGGGAGGCAGAATTCAGATGAGCAGTTCTTC.

At least ten counts were recorded for this clonotype. The chain links TRBV6-5 to TRBJ2-1; D is unclear. There are 11 residues in the CDR3. The V end was cut by 6 bases, the J end by 4 bases, with 4 bases between. The germline CDR1 and CDR2 sequences are MNHEY and SVGAGI. The CDR3 DNA reads TGTGCCAGCAGGCTATACAATGAGCAGTTCTTC. As protein: CASRLYNEQFF.

This clonotype occurred many times. The rearrangement uses TRBV24-1 and TRBJ1-1; D is undetermined. CDR3 size: 13 residues. Germline CDR1 KGHDR, CDR2 SFDVKD. The ends were cut back, 3 bases at V and 9 bases at J, with 13 bases in the middle. The DNA for the CDR3 is TGTGCCACCAGTGATGCCTCCGGGAGGAAAGCTTTCTTT. It is translated as CATSDASGRKAFF.